This entry concerns a single TCR beta chain. The specificity of this receptor is unknown. Base qualities are not provided; no much larger clone lies one nucleotide away. The library came from the immunoSEQ multiplex PCR assay. For the multiplex PCR, a mixture combining 60 forward primers for TCR Vbeta segments and 13 reverse primers for TCR Jbeta segments was used. A multiplex PCR assay on genomic DNA amplified the CDR3 region of rearranged TCR beta genes. Amplified TCR beta libraries were sequenced as 87-base-pair reads on the Illumina HiSeq System. The authors' pipeline ran thus. In a later analysis, some 80 million unique TCR beta chains were counted across the approximately 640 repertoires, and approximately 9.9 million of these chains were shared by at least two donors. Raw reads were error-corrected and collapsed into unique sequences with a nearest-neighbor algorithm that merged closely related sequences to remove PCR and sequencing errors. V, D and J gene segments were assigned by aligning CDR3 sequences to IMGT reference sequences. For a sequence to be retained, at least a six-nucleotide match to both a V gene segment and a J gene segment was required. Rearrangements were classified as productive when the CDR3 lacked stop codons and remained in frame with V and J, and all other rearrangements were classified as non-productive. CDR3 was defined according to IMGT convention as the region running from the second conserved V-encoded cysteine to the conserved J-encoded phenylalanine. The earlier analysis of some 550 of the donors excluded any sequence lacking an unambiguous match to a single V gene segment. An earlier analysis of a few hundred of the donors classified V segments as functional when productive rearrangements were above 56.7% and as segregating when the standard deviation between donors was above 5%. A statistical classification framework was developed to diagnose cytomegalovirus status using the catalog of TCR beta chain sequences. V and J gene assignment, in a later analysis, came from comparing TCR nucleotide sequences with IMGT/GENE-DB human TR gene sequences. In a later analysis, CDR3 sequences and most-parsimonious VDJ recombination scenarios were assigned using the TCRdist pipeline. In a later analysis, each TCR beta chain was defined by its CDR3 amino acid sequence together with its V-gene family, and reads lacking a unique V-gene family were excluded. To address suspected cross-contamination and a sequencing artifact, a later analysis removed roughly 580 highly shared, low-generation-probability nucleotide sequences. A later analysis calculated a clonal expansion index for each public chain from normalized within-repertoire ranks of inferred template counts. In a later analysis, generation probabilities were computed with a VDJ recombination model fitted to out-of-frame rearrangements, and the resulting probabilities were checked against IGoR. Hypergeometric tests were used in a later analysis to score TCR-TCR, TCR-HLA and TCR-CMV co-occurrence, with a repertoire-size bias correction applied to the TCR pairs. In a later analysis, false discovery rates were estimated by permuting HLA or CMV assignments 20 times. In a later analysis, co-occurring TCRs were grouped with DBSCAN, and TCRdist sequence similarity was added when clustering was performed within HLA-allele-positive subsets. Co-occurrence clustering excluded repertoires with fewer than 30,000 or more than 120,000 public chains, plus five with anomalous nucleotide sharing. TCRdb's version of the immuneACCESS table is confined to in-frame rearrangements and falls short of the full clone set. An unresolved V gene accounts for under half of the shortfall where checked; the remainder is of unknown origin. The V and J calls and clone size come from that table; D and trimming were worked out from the DNA. For this sample there are 110,000 or so clones; about 77% appear just once. The ten biggest clones cover 5% to 5.5% of the sample.

These data belong to a study of cytomegalovirus exposure and HLA in healthy donors listed by TCRdb under 2017. General notes on the study: An earlier analysis of 550 to 700 of the donors reported 250 to 350 Gb of sequence data and some 100 million unique TCR beta sequences from about 180 million T cells. Approximately 300 gigabases of sequencing data and about 92 million unique TCR sequences made up an early release that covered around 640 HLA-typed donors. Among the approximately 420 genotyped donors, approximately 81% belonged to the genetic ancestry cluster associated with self-reported Caucasian donors. The study was designed to test whether signatures of past pathogen exposure could be identified by cataloging public T cell receptors. The study profiled the T cell repertoires of fewer than 850 subjects by immunosequencing and related them to cytomegalovirus serostatus. Besides the first cohort of approximately 670 subjects, a separate validation cohort made up of roughly 120 different subjects was used. To predict cytomegalovirus infection status, the study brought together high-throughput TCR immunosequencing, statistical association of individual TCRs with disease status, and machine learning. A later analysis re-analyzed previously published TCR beta repertoires from 660 or so donors and added high-resolution HLA genotyping to study TCR occurrence patterns. The later analysis used no new phenotypic data to find candidate immune exposures, relying instead on TCR beta sequences and their occurrence across donors. To decide whether each TCR beta V gene segment behaved as functional or pseudogenic, an earlier analysis of some 570 of the donors relied on high-throughput TCR beta sequencing. Alongside the repertoire data, information on donor age, sex, ethnicity and CMV serostatus was compiled. A later genetic analysis used genome-wide SNP genotypes for about 60% of the roughly 700 donors, treating that subset as a discovery cohort. All discovery cohort repertoires had been generated using a single sequencing platform. Class I and class II HLA loci were covered by the typing at four-digit resolution. Typing coverage varied by locus: roughly 629-640 donors for A, B, C, DRB1 and DQB1; roughly 520 for DQA1; over 600 for DPA1; more than 450 for DPB1. About five DR-DQ haplotypes were handled as single units for association and clustering, since linkage in the cohort was strong. Across around 400 genotyped donors of the cohort, an average of approximately 240,000 unique TCR beta nucleotide sequences per donor were sequenced, and approximately 17% of those sequences were non-productive. Overall results and qualifications from the work: This cohort had only TCR beta chains sequenced, and the lack of alpha or paired-chain data limited which features could be detected. A cluster of highly shared sequence variants was judged likely to represent a technical artifact of the sequencing pipeline. In vitro tests confirmed that a few of the cytomegalovirus-associated TCR beta chains recognize cytomegalovirus antigens. According to the authors, the approach could potentially be generalized to other disease states and immunological phenotypes. Most TCR sequences were observed very rarely across donors, whereas some public TCRs were present in many individuals. Because counts were too low, roughly 16 rarely observed V segments, including chromosome 9 orphons, were left out of the earlier analysis of approximately 500 of the donors. Broadly in line with IMGT annotations, most TCR beta V segments showed up in productive rearrangements about 87% or about 30% of the time in an earlier analysis of approximately 640 of the donors. A later genetic analysis reported fewer N-insertions in productive TCRs among donors in an Asian-associated ancestry cluster than the roughly 670-donor mean. A further reported finding was that TCR beta sequences accurately predicted the HLA-A and HLA-B alleles for most subjects in the first cohort. Correlated functional status among segregating V segments might reflect linkage disequilibrium, but an unknown experimental factor could not be ruled out. Cytomegalovirus status was reported to be diagnosed by the classifier with high specificity and sensitivity in both the original and validation cohorts. Roughly uniform sequencing depth across donors was assumed in presence/absence analyses, although this assumption may not hold. A total of 150 to 200 TCR beta chains were listed by the study as associated with cytomegalovirus. Assigning TCR associations to individual alleles was difficult when HLA alleles, especially DR and DQ, strongly co-occurred. Some IMGT-functional V segments, including TRBV6-2 and TRBV6-3, could not be told apart with the 87-base-pair reads, so those segments were excluded. A later genetic analysis associated a missense DCLRE1C variant with V-gene and J-gene trimming of TCR beta chains, and an independent cohort replicated the association. According to a later analysis, parvovirus B19, influenza, CMV and Epstein-Barr virus appeared linked to several top co-occurrence clusters. According to a later analysis, most CMV-associated TCR beta chains appeared to be HLA-restricted, and the HLA associations seemed to be driven largely by CMV exposure. According to a later analysis, TCR association rates differed among HLA loci, with DRB1 alleles showing the most associated TCRs and HLA-C alleles showing the fewest. Immune exposure information for the cohort was limited to CMV serostatus. In a later analysis, HLA-associated TCR beta chains showed more clonal expansion and lower generation probabilities than non-associated chains that were equally common. Specific HLA alleles were associated with around 18,000 TCR beta sequences at a false discovery rate of 0.05 in a later analysis. Because HLA typing was missing for some donors at each locus, association tests included only the typed subset.

For this chain, trimming is 5 bases at the V end and 3 bases at the J end, and the number of junction bases without a gene match is 8. There are 15 amino acids in the CDR3, from cysteine to phenylalanine inclusive. Only the CDR3 DNA stays, 45 bases, in frame from base 1. The germline V gene encodes CDR1 ENHRY and CDR2 SYGVKD. The cohort comprised under 700 healthy bone marrow donors. All cohort members were sampled while nominally healthy, although unrecorded immune exposures were likely present. The donor was CMV seropositive and was included in the group of approximately 300 seropositive cohort members. A peripheral blood sample was collected from each donor, and TCR beta sequencing was performed on peripheral blood mononuclear cells. Genomic DNA extraction from the blood cell samples was performed with the Qiagen DNeasy Blood Extraction Kit.

The receptor was derived from a woman in her thirties in good health and CMV-seropositive. The sequenced material came from PBMCs. Rearrangement joined TRBV10-3 to TRBJ2-3; 7 nucleotides in the junction match TRBD1. The CDR3 region reads CAISIQGERTDTQYF. Read as DNA, the sequence is TGTGCCATCAGTATTCAGGGGGAGAGGACAGATACGCAGTATTTT.